Given below is one TCR beta chain in context. The target antigen is unknown. This sample was included in a study of cytomegalovirus exposure and HLA in healthy donors. Study in general: From HLA-typed donors, an early data release held tens of millions of unique TCRs. The Caucasian-associated ancestry cluster held 65% to 90% of 300 to 450 genotyped donors.

This CDR3 has 17 amino acids. V dropped 0 bases and J dropped 0; count of bases not matched to a gene: 6. CDR1 MGHRA and CDR2 YSYEKL come from the germline V gene. Overall study findings and caveats: There was a cluster of highly shared sequence variants that was likely a sequencing artifact. 150 to 200 TCR beta chains were listed as cytomegalovirus-associated.

PCR involved 60 Vbeta and 13 Jbeta primers. Using immunoSEQ multiplex PCR, the repertoire was profiled, and TCRdb retains in-frame clones only, with some absent. The sample carries 35,000 to 40,000 clones, roughly 81% recorded once. The chain uses TRBV4-1 and TRBJ1-1; 8 bases match TRBD1. What was sequenced was PBMCs. The sequence came from a man aged 25 to 45 in good health and CMV-seronegative. The chain's CDR3 is CASSQDPLDRVNTEAFF. CDR3 in DNA: TGCGCCAGCAGCCAAGACCCTTTGGACAGGGTGAACACTGAAGCTTTCTTT.